Detailed here is one T cell receptor beta chain. Molecular barcoded adaptors covering alpha/delta and beta/gamma chains were used on approximately 400 ng RNA. TCRdb reanalysed the reads using MiXCR and keeps one entry per CDR3 protein. This table has around 44,000 distinct CDR3 sequences, 13% appearing once. Sampling of bone marrow took place during active disease in every patient. Germline trimming cut 8 bases from V and 5 bases from J; bases unmatched to any gene: 16. The CDR3 length is 18 residues. Germline CDR1 reads MNHEY; CDR2 reads SMNVEV (reference sequence). The sample comes from a study of read filtering for tumor transcriptome and immune sequencing. About the study: Among patients, 17 to 20 were male and around 13 female, aged roughly 45 to 85 (mean around 66). TCR-mapped reads were about 3.5 to 10.27 million with IR-seq versus about 85 to 1,300 with RNA-seq.

The sequenced sample consisted of a population of CD138-negative cells sorted from bone marrow. The clonotype originates from a donor aged 40 or over with multiple myeloma. The chain carries TRBV27 and TRBJ2-5; 14 positions agree with TRBD2. The CDR3 bases are TGTGCCAGCCGCGCCGCAGCTGGACTAGCGGGAGGAGGTGAGACCCAGTACTTC. It codes for CASRAAAGLAGGGETQYF.